Presented here are 13 T cell receptor beta chains from one specimen sequenced in a study of T cell responses to AZD1222 COVID-19 vaccine. Libraries were prepared by immunoSEQ multiplex PCR; TCRdb keeps only in-frame clonotypes and omits some of them. The sample carries roughly 67,000 clones, 80% to 90% recorded once. Sample: peripheral blood, taken 28 days after the second AZD1222 dose. The receptors come from an adult who received the AZD1222 COVID-19 vaccine.

The genes are TRBV29-1 and TRBJ2-3; 9 bases fit TRBD2. CDR1 SQVTM and CDR2 ANQGSEA come from the germline V gene. This CDR3 comprises 14 residues. V lost 8 bases and J lost 4; bases outside the gene matches: 10. The CDR3: CSSTAGGRADTQYF. As DNA, the CDR3 is TGCAGCTCCACAGCGGGAGGACGGGCAGATACGCAGTATTTT.

The sample holds one count of this clone. J is TRBJ1-3 and V is TRBV30; D gene ambiguous. Between the trimmed V and J ends, which lost 5 bases and 0 bases, there was a span of 11 bases. The germline V gene has CDR1 GTSNPN and CDR2 SVGIG (reference sequence). The length of the CDR3 is 14 residues. The CDR3 sequence is CAWLHLGSGNTIYF. DNA for the CDR3: TGTGCCTGGTTACACCTTGGCTCTGGAAACACCATATATTTT.

The rearrangement uses TRBV9 and TRBJ1-1; possible D gene TRBD1, 6 bases. Looked up from germline, CDR1 is SGDLS and CDR2 is YYNGEE. Trimming shortened V by 3 bases and J by 3 bases, and 12 bases separated the two germline ends. The CDR3 covers 14 residues. The CDR3, as DNA: TGTGCCAGCAGCGGAGGACAGTGGGACACTGAAGCTTTCTTT. It encodes CASSGGQWDTEAFF.

The chain recombines TRBV6-5 with TRBJ1-2, with D perhaps matching TRBD1 (6 bases). The germline V gene has CDR1 MNHEY and CDR2 SVGAGI. Trimming removed 6 bases at V and 4 bases at J, with 15 bases between. This CDR3 region has 14 residues. The CDR3 DNA sequence: TGTGCCAGCAGAGGGGGGGACCGTCCCTATGGCTACACCTTC. Its protein is CASRGGDRPYGYTF.

The rearrangement links TRBV11-3 to TRBJ2-3; no clear D gene. Trimming pared 5 bases from V and 5 bases from J, leaving 8 bases between. Germline CDR1 reads SGHNT; CDR2 reads YENEEA. This CDR3 spans 12 amino acids. This CDR3 is CASSPLGDTQYF. The DNA for the CDR3 is TGTGCCAGCAGCCCGCTAGGAGATACGCAGTATTTT.

This clone has just a few counts. The rearrangement joins TRBV3-1 (or the pseudogene TRBV3-2) to TRBJ2-3; TRBD2 matches 7 bases. Germline loops: CDR1 LGHDT, CDR2 YNNKEL (reference sequence). This CDR3 comprises 18 residues. V lost 4 bases and J lost 7; bases outside the gene matches: 20. CDR3 residues: CASSPAGDSGFGLYTQYF. Here the CDR3 DNA reads TGTGCCAGCAGCCCGGCTGGGGATAGCGGGTTTGGCCTGTATACGCAGTATTTT.

The rearrangement links TRBV5-4 to TRBJ2-7; D ambiguous. The V gene's germline CDR1 is SGHNT and CDR2 YYREEE (reference sequence). The CDR3 totals 13 residues. V was shortened by 2 bases and J by 0 bases, with 6 bases between the two germline ends. CDR3 amino acids: CASSFPYSYEQYF. CDR3 sequence (DNA): TGTGCCAGCAGCTTTCCCTACTCCTACGAGCAGTACTTC. Full variable domain (remainder filled in from reference TRBV5-4 and TRBJ2-7): ETGVTQSPTHLIKTRGQQVTLRCSSQSGHNTVSWYQQALGQGPQFIFQYYREEENGRGNFPPRFSGLQFPNYSSELNVNALELDDSALYLCASSFPYSYEQYFGPGTRLTVT.

This clone was detected a few times. The CDR3 reads CASSSRLAGMNTGELFF. CDR3 bases: TGCGCCAGCAGCTCCCGACTAGCGGGAATGAACACCGGGGAGCTGTTTTTT. The gene calls are TRBV5-1 and TRBJ2-2; the match to TRBD2 covers 11 bases. V lost 3 bases, J lost 1 base, and 5 bases stayed unmatched. The CDR3 covers 17 residues. CDR1 and CDR2 (germline): SGHRS, YFSETQ. The variable domain in full, completed from reference TRBV5-1 and TRBJ2-2, reads KAGVTQTPRYLIKTRGQQVTLSCSPISGHRSVSWYQQTPGQGLQFLFEYFSETQRNKGNFPGRFSGRQFSNSRSEMNVSTLELGDSALYLCASSSRLAGMNTGELFFGEGSRLTVL.

The rearrangement joins TRBV19 to TRBJ2-3; D possibly matches TRBD1 or TRBD2 (5 bases each). The CDR3 loop spans 18 amino acids. Trimming took 0 bases from V and 0 from J, leaving 16 bases between them. Germline CDR1 and CDR2: LNHDA and SQIVND (reference sequence). CDR3 in amino acids: CASSIDEGTDTSTDTQYF. As DNA, the CDR3 is TGTGCCAGTAGTATAGACGAGGGGACCGACACTAGCACAGATACGCAGTATTTT. The whole variable domain, remainder taken from reference TRBV19 and TRBJ2-3, is DGGITQSPKYLFRKEGQNVTLSCEQNLNHDAMYWYRQDPGQGLRLIYYSQIVNDFQKGDIAEGYSVSREKKESFPLTVTSAQKNPTAFYLCASSIDEGTDTSTDTQYFGPGTRLTVL.

V gene TRBV5-1 combines with J gene TRBJ2-3; no definite D call. The CDR3 is 15 amino acids. Germline values: CDR1 SGHRS, CDR2 YFSETQ. The ends were cut back, 2 bases at V and 0 bases at J, with 10 bases in the middle. As DNA, the CDR3 is TGCGCCAGCAGCTTCGACGATCCTAGCACAGATACGCAGTATTTT. Encoded protein: CASSFDDPSTDTQYF.

V gene TRBV21-1 combines with J gene TRBJ2-7; the table assigns TRBD2, which was not confirmed against the DNA. TRBV21-1 is listed as a pseudogene. This CDR3 has 16 amino acids. Written as DNA, the CDR3 is TGTGCCAGCAGCAAAGTGAAACCCTGCGGGACCTACGAGCAGTACTTC. This codes for CASSKVKPCGTYEQYF.

The chain carries TRBV28 and TRBJ2-2; 8 positions match TRBD1. V shed 11 bases and J 5 bases; nucleotides not matched to a gene: 7. Germline V gene sequence: CDR1 MDHEN, CDR2 SYDVKM. CDR3 length: 13 residues. The CDR3 DNA reads TGTGCCTTGCGACAGGGGCCGACCGGGGAGCTGTTTTTT. It encodes CALRQGPTGELFF. Together with reference TRBV28 and TRBJ2-2, the CDR3 gives the full variable domain: DVKVTQSSRYLVKRTGEKVFLECVQDMDHENMFWYRQDPGLGLRLIYFSYDVKMKEKGDIPEGYSVSREKKERFSLILESASTNQTSMYLCALRQGPTGELFFGEGSRLTVL.

The CDR3 bases are TGTGCCAGCAAACCAGGGGGACCCACAGATACGCAGTATTTT. Encoded protein: CASKPGGPTDTQYF. This chain links TRBV6-6 with TRBJ2-3, with TRBD1 identical over 7 bases. V lost 7 bases, J lost 2 bases, and 6 bases stayed unmatched. The CDR3 spans 14 residues. Germline CDR1 MNHNY, CDR2 SVGAGI (reference sequence).